Each of the 28 T cell receptor beta chains below was sequenced from the same sample in a study of T-cell reconstitution after alpha-beta-depleted transplantation in children. The authors prepared the TCRbeta library with unique molecular identifiers. TCRdb re-called the PCR reads through MiXCR, storing one row per CDR3 protein. The table lists around 600,000 distinct CDR3 sequences, 16% of them singletons, with 1.1% in the top ten. Material: PBMCs from the stem cell graft donor, obtained from the stem cell graft. Every receptor here comes from a human donor who donated a stem cell graft to a child with acute myeloid leukemia.

This chain uses TRBV20-1 with TRBJ1-3, with TRBD1 as a possible D gene (5 bases). Looked up from germline, CDR1 is DFQATT and CDR2 is SNEGSKA (reference sequence). This CDR3 comprises 15 residues. V lost 4 bases to trimming and J lost 2 bases, with 15 bases between them. CDR3 protein: CSATDSQSPGNTIYF. The CDR3, as DNA: TGCAGTGCTACCGACAGTCAATCCCCTGGAAACACCATATATTTT.

This clonotype was observed a few times. The rearrangement uses TRBV12-3 or TRBV12-4 and TRBJ1-4; D remains unclear. Trimming left V 3 bases short and J 5 bases short, with 7 bases between. The CDR3 consists of 13 residues. The CDR3 sequence is CASSFLANEKLFF. CDR3 coding DNA: TGTGCCAGCAGTTTTTTGGCGAATGAAAAACTGTTTTTT.

The V and J genes are TRBV20-1 and TRBJ2-1, with D perhaps matching TRBD1 or TRBD2 (5 bases each). V was shortened by 3 bases and J by 10 bases, with 22 bases between the two germline ends. The length of the CDR3 is 15 residues. Germline loops: CDR1 DFQATT, CDR2 SNEGSKA (reference sequence). CDR3 amino acids: CSASASGTARLEQFF. The CDR3 region has the DNA TGCAGTGCTAGCGCGTCGGGGACGGCACGTCTAGAGCAGTTCTTC.

This clonotype has a count of ten or more. This rearrangement joins TRBV12-3 or TRBV12-4 to TRBJ2-1; D unclear. The V end lost 3 bases, the J end lost 7 bases, and 7 bases lay between the germline ends. This CDR3 is built from 12 residues. The CDR3 DNA sequence: TGTGCCAGCAGTTTTTCGTGGAATGAGCAGTTCTTC. This translates into CASSFSWNEQFF.

This clonotype was counted at least ten times. The rearrangement joins TRBV20-1 to TRBJ1-2; D remains ambiguous. The V and J ends lost 6 bases and 6 bases respectively, with 14 bases between them. Germline CDR1 is DFQATT and CDR2 is SNEGSKA (reference sequence). The CDR3 is made up of 12 amino acids. The DNA for the CDR3 is TGCAGTGCCATCCGGGCCGCCGATGGCTACACCTTC. This sequence encodes CSAIRAADGYTF.

This clonotype was detected many times. The gene calls are TRBV20-1 and TRBJ1-1; D might be TRBD1 (6 bases). CDR1 DFQATT and CDR2 SNEGSKA come from the germline V gene (reference sequence). V lost 3 bases and J 0 bases, leaving 20 bases between the germline ends. This CDR3 has 17 residues. CDR3: CSASDASGRGMNTEAFF. Written as DNA, the CDR3 is TGCAGTGCTAGCGACGCCTCAGGGAGGGGGATGAACACTGAAGCTTTCTTT.

The chain joins TRBV12-3 or TRBV12-4 to TRBJ2-7; D is undetermined. V dropped 3 bases and J dropped 0 bases, with 18 bases sitting between them. The CDR3 runs 17 residues. CDR3 in amino acids: CASSFSSRLADSYEQYF. CDR3 sequence (DNA): TGTGCCAGCAGTTTTAGTTCTAGACTCGCGGACTCCTACGAGCAGTACTTC.

To note about this clonotype: A much larger clonotype is one base distant, so this may be a read error. The genes are TRBV20-1 and TRBJ1-1; the D gene is possibly TRBD1 (5 bases). From germline, CDR1 is DFQATT and CDR2 SNEGSKA (reference sequence). The CDR3 loop spans 13 amino acids. This CDR3 is CSARGGSNTEALF. The CDR3, as DNA: TGCAGTGCTAGAGGGGGCTCGAACACTGAAGCTCTCTTT.

This chain uses TRBV12-3 or TRBV12-4 with TRBJ1-2; a possible D gene is TRBD1 (5 bases). There are 17 residues in the CDR3. Trimming left V 6 bases short and J 1 base short, with 21 bases between. CDR3 DNA: TGTGCCAGCAGCCAACCTTGGGGACTCGCTTATAACTATGGCTACACCTTC. Translated: CASSQPWGLAYNYGYTF.

The chain recombines TRBV12-3 or TRBV12-4 with TRBJ2-5; the D is unclear. V dropped 2 bases and J dropped 5 bases, with 9 bases sitting between them. The CDR3 is 13 amino acids. The CDR3 coding sequence is TGTGCCAGCAGTTTACATACAGTGGAGACCCAGTACTTC. The encoded protein is CASSLHTVETQYF.

Many counts were recorded for this clonotype. The chain joins TRBV7-2 to TRBJ2-7; 8 positions match TRBD2. The CDR3 extends over 15 amino acids. V gave up 1 base and J gave up 1 base; unmatched junction bases: 3. The V gene's germline CDR1 is SGHTA and CDR2 FQGNSA. The CDR3 DNA is TGTGCCAGCAGCTTAGAGCGGGGGCCTTCCTACGAGCAGTACTTC. Translation gives CASSLERGPSYEQYF.

The chain has TRBV9 and TRBJ2-1; TRBD2 matches 9 bases. V gave up 0 bases and J gave up 6 bases; unmatched junction bases: 1. In germline, CDR1 is SGDLS, CDR2 YYNGEE. The CDR3 runs 14 residues. CDR3: CASSVGGGVNEQFF. CDR3 bases: TGTGCCAGCAGCGTAGGCGGGGGGGTCAATGAGCAGTTCTTC.

This clonotype was counted many times. The chain is built from TRBV20-1 and TRBJ1-5; no clear D gene. Germline values: CDR1 DFQATT, CDR2 SNEGSKA (reference sequence). This CDR3 is 14 amino acids long. V gave up 3 bases and J gave up 2 bases, with 11 bases separating them. CDR3: CSASLGKGNQPQHF. DNA for the CDR3: TGCAGTGCTAGTTTGGGGAAGGGCAATCAGCCCCAGCATTTT.

This clonotype appeared many times. The genes are TRBV7-2 and TRBJ2-3; D is ambiguous. V was clipped by 5 bases and J by 6 bases, with 12 bases between them. Germline V lookup: CDR1 SGHTA, CDR2 FQGNSA. CDR3 length equals 13 residues. CDR3: CASSVAPSDTQYF. CDR3 sequence (DNA): TGTGCCAGCAGCGTGGCTCCTTCGGATACGCAGTATTTT.

V and J are TRBV27 and TRBJ1-2; TRBD1 might be the D (5 bases). Trimming left V 2 bases short and J 1 base short, with 11 bases between. Germline lookup yields CDR1 MNHEY and CDR2 SMNVEV (reference sequence). This CDR3 has 15 amino acids. The chain's CDR3 is CASSLGGVGNYGYTF. CDR3 sequence (DNA): TGTGCCAGCAGTTTAGGGGGGGTTGGTAACTATGGCTACACCTTC.

This clonotype was found many times. The chain joins TRBV18 to TRBJ2-3; 9 nucleotides align to TRBD2. Germline CDR1 is KGHSH and CDR2 is LQKENI. The CDR3 covers 18 residues. V was clipped by 3 bases and J by 6 bases; unmatched bases: 16. The CDR3 region has the DNA TGTGCCAGCTCACCGGCAGCGGGGGGCCTCCGTGGCTTCGATACGCAGTATTTT. This codes for CASSPAAGGLRGFDTQYF.

In this sample, this clonotype turned up a few times. The gene calls are TRBV12-3 or TRBV12-4 and TRBJ2-2; D unclear. The CDR3 is made up of 12 amino acids. The V and J ends lost 6 bases and 7 bases respectively, with 9 bases between them. CDR3 bases: TGTGCCAGCAGCCCCCGTTACGGGGAGCTGTTTTTT. It translates to CASSPRYGELFF.

This clonotype has at least ten counts. The CDR3 DNA sequence: TGCGCCAGCAGCTTCGGGGTCGGCTACACCTTC. It codes for CASSFGVGYTF. This chain joins TRBV5-1 and TRBJ1-2; D is ambiguous. This CDR3 contains 11 residues. Germline-derived CDR1 and CDR2 are SGHRS and YFSETQ. V lost 2 bases to trimming and J lost 8 bases, with 7 bases between them.

There are a few counts of this clonotype. The CDR3 coding sequence is TGCGCCAGCAGCCAAGAGGGGACGGGGAGCAATGAGCAGTTCTTC. The encoded protein is CASSQEGTGSNEQFF. The chain uses TRBV4-3 and TRBJ2-1; D may match TRBD1 or TRBD2 (5 bases each). Trimming left V 0 bases short and J 6 bases short, with 12 bases between. The CDR3 spans 15 residues. From germline, CDR1 is LGHNA and CDR2 YSLEER.

This clonotype was picked up a small number of times. The V gene is TRBV7-8, the J gene TRBJ2-3; the D gene could be TRBD1 or TRBD2 (5 bases each). The CDR3 contains 16 residues. V gave up 6 bases and J gave up 0 bases, with 16 bases separating them. Germline CDR1 reads SGHVS; CDR2 reads FQNEAQ. This CDR3 reads CASSSQPGLSTDTQYF. Written as DNA, the CDR3 is TGTGCCAGCAGTTCTCAACCGGGGCTTAGCACAGATACGCAGTATTTT.

This clonotype was detected ten times or more. This chain joins TRBV4-3 and TRBJ2-1; D is unresolved. Germline CDR1 LGHNA, CDR2 YSLEER. V was pared by 0 bases and J by 0 bases, with 12 bases between. The CDR3 loop spans 17 amino acids. The CDR3 nucleotides read TGCGCCAGCAGCCAAGATTTCCAGCCCTTCTCCTACAATGAGCAGTTCTTC. It translates to CASSQDFQPFSYNEQFF.

The chain links TRBV6-1 to TRBJ2-5, with TRBD1 matching 9 bases. Germline loops: CDR1 MNHNS, CDR2 SASEGT. The CDR3 covers 14 residues. V lost 10 bases and J lost 5; bases outside the gene matches: 11. CDR3 nucleotide sequence: TGTGCCAACGGACAGGGGAGCGGTTGGGAGACCCAGTACTTC. Translation: CANGQGSGWETQYF.

This clonotype occurred many times. This sequence joins TRBV20-1 and TRBJ1-1; possibly TRBD1 for D (5 bases). Per germline, CDR1 DFQATT and CDR2 SNEGSKA (reference sequence). The ends were cut back, 1 base at V and 1 base at J, with 10 bases in the middle. The CDR3 runs to 14 residues. The CDR3 nucleotides are TGCAGTGCTAGAGGGGGGGGAACGAACACTGAAGCTTTCTTT. Protein product: CSARGGGTNTEAFF.

This clonotype was counted ten times or more. The chain joins TRBV10-3 to TRBJ1-2; D gene uncertain. V was pared by 2 bases and J by 2 bases, with 21 bases between. The V gene's germline CDR1 is ENHRY and CDR2 SYGVKD. The CDR3 sequence is 18 residues long. The CDR3 sequence is CAISERPGTFLNNYGYTF. CDR3 sequence (DNA): TGTGCCATCAGTGAGCGTCCAGGAACCTTTCTGAACAACTATGGCTACACCTTC.

The chain joins TRBV4-1 to TRBJ1-4; no definite D call. The CDR3 length is 14 residues. Germline CDR1 is MGHRA and CDR2 is YSYEKL. Trimming stripped 4 bases from V and 8 bases from J, with 14 bases between. The CDR3 sequence: CASSPGPRGEKLFF. Here the CDR3 DNA reads TGCGCCAGCAGCCCTGGCCCGAGAGGCGAAAAACTGTTTTTT.

The J gene is TRBJ2-7, the V gene TRBV12-3 or TRBV12-4; either TRBD1 or TRBD2 may fit D (5 bases each). The V end was cut by 4 bases, the J end by 6 bases, with 16 bases between. This CDR3 is 14 amino acids long. CDR3 DNA: TGTGCCAGCAGTTCCCCATGGGGGATGAGCGAGCAGTACTTC. This gives the protein CASSSPWGMSEQYF.

This chain links TRBV20-1 with TRBJ2-1; D may be TRBD2 (5 bases). V gave up 0 bases and J gave up 2 bases, with 14 bases separating them. CDR1 is DFQATT and CDR2 is SNEGSKA in the germline V gene (reference sequence). This CDR3 is 16 amino acids long. Here the CDR3 reads CSARDASGSPYNEQFF. The CDR3 coding sequence is TGCAGTGCTAGAGACGCGAGCGGATCTCCCTACAATGAGCAGTTCTTC.

The sample holds many counts of this clonotype. This sequence joins TRBV20-1 and TRBJ2-1; 8 bases align to TRBD1. Germline assignment: CDR1 DFQATT and CDR2 SNEGSKA (reference sequence). The J segment lost 8 bases and the V segment lost 4 bases, leaving 10 bases of the junction unmatched. This CDR3 spans 14 amino acids. The CDR3: CSAMATGVADEQFF. The DNA of the CDR3 is TGCAGTGCTATGGCGACAGGGGTAGCGGATGAGCAGTTCTTC.